This TCR beta chain is drawn from a study of shared clonotypes between healthy human individuals. Across the study: Ranging from 18 to 49 in age, donors were two women and a few men.

Study-wide points: Across subsets, estimated richness was generally greater for naive than for memory populations.

On this clone itself: Antigen specificity is unknown.

The authors distributed each subset's genomic DNA evenly over several immunoSEQ plates. Original data processing: There were no quality scores in the junction-only immunoSEQ sequences, so filtering differed. Profiling relied on immunoSEQ multiplex PCR, and the TCRdb table lists in-frame clones only, not all of them. V and J calls and clone size are given by that table; D and trimming were obtained from the DNA. The table includes about 980,000 clones, 76% detected once. V was shortened by 3 bases and J by 9 bases, with 12 bases between the two germline ends. The CDR3 runs to 14 residues. Germline V lookup: CDR1 MGHDK, CDR2 SYGVNS.

The sequencing sample was made of memory CD4+ T cells sorted from blood. Documented subset: CD45RA-negative fraction. The rearrangement joins TRBV25-1 to TRBJ1-6, with D perhaps matching TRBD1 (5 bases). This clonotype originated in a man younger than 35 in good health. CDR3 sequence (DNA): TGTGCCAGCAGTGACGCAGGGAAAAGTTCACCCCTCCACTTT. It encodes CASSDAGKSSPLHF.